Below, 4 T cell receptor beta chains from the same sample are listed, as sequenced in a study of T-cell reconstitution after alpha-beta-depleted transplantation in children. For TCRbeta, the library was prepared with unique molecular identifiers. TCRdb reprocessed the PCR reads via MiXCR and lists one record per CDR3 protein. Of 400,000 to 500,000 distinct CDR3 sequences listed, approximately 10% were seen once; the top ten hold 5% to 6.5%. The sample consisted of PBMCs from the stem cell graft donor, taken from the stem cell graft. These TCRs come from a human donor who donated a stem cell graft to a child with acute myeloid leukemia.

Ten or more counts support this clonotype. The chain joins TRBV7-3 to TRBJ2-3; tentatively, D is TRBD2 (6 bases). Per germline, CDR1 SGHTA and CDR2 FQGTGA. Trimming took off 0 bases at V and 4 bases at J, with 14 bases between the two ends. CDR3 length: 16 residues. CDR3 sequence (DNA): TGTGCCAGCAGCTTAACTCTGGGGGGTGATTCAGATACGCAGTATTTT. This gives the protein CASSLTLGGDSDTQYF.

In its sample, this clonotype was seen a few times. A much larger clone differs from this one at a single base, so this may be a read error. J is TRBJ2-5 and V is TRBV7-2; D is unclear. Trimming removed 1 base at V and 3 bases at J, with 6 bases between. The length of the CDR3 is 13 residues. The germline gives CDR1 SGHTA, CDR2 FQGNSA. The CDR3 spells CASSLDSEETQYF. The DNA for the CDR3 is TGTGCCAGCAGCTTAGACAGTGAAGAGACCCAGTACTTC.

V usage is TRBV5-1 and J usage is TRBJ2-1; TRBD2 agrees at 11 bases. CDR1 and CDR2 (germline): SGHRS, YFSETQ. V gave up 1 base and J gave up 5 bases; unmatched junction bases: 5. This CDR3 is 16 amino acids long. The CDR3 region has the DNA TGCGCCAGCAGCTTGAGTAGACTAGCGGGAAACAATGAGCAGTTCTTC. The encoded protein is CASSLSRLAGNNEQFF.

The chain recombines TRBV5-1 with TRBJ1-6, with D possibly TRBD1 on 5 matching bases. This CDR3 contains 15 residues. Trimming took off 2 bases at V and 7 bases at J, with 13 bases between the two ends. CDR1 and CDR2 from the germline V gene are SGHRS and YFSETQ. DNA for the CDR3: TGCGCCAGCAGCTTTCAAGACAGCTTAAATTCACCCCTCCACTTT. This sequence encodes CASSFQDSLNSPLHF.